This TCR beta chain emerged from a study of T-cell reconstitution after alpha-beta-depleted transplantation in children (dated by TCRdb to the mid-2010s). Turning to the overall study: Using TCR repertoire profiling, the study followed T-cell immune reconstitution in a quantitative way in children after TCRalphabeta/CD19-depleted allogeneic hematopoietic cell transplantation.

The CDR3 covers 15 residues, taking in both the cysteine and the phenylalanine. Only CDR3 DNA is held: 45 bases, read in frame from base 1. The V end loses 0 bases and the J end loses 0 bases, and a stretch of 9 bases separates them. The germline V gene (reference sequence) specifies LNHNV as CDR1 and YYDKDF as CDR2. Library preparation used PCR. The sequencing machine was an Illumina HiSeq 2500. TCR libraries were prepared with molecular barcoding, using unique molecular identifiers to normalize TCRbeta repertoire quantification. TCRdb reprocessing: public reads trimmed at Q25 with fastp, clones called with MiXCR, in-frame beta chains kept. Rows are combined by CDR3 protein, so each entry shows the most common genes and DNA. The sample has 700,000 to 850,000 distinct CDR3 sequences on record, roughly 15% of them singletons. The ten largest clones capture about 5% of the sample. Results and caveats for the whole study, not just this receptor: In some patients, high TCRbeta diversity at day 60 was attributed to recipient T cells and intrathymic progenitors that had survived conditioning. Over the following months the frequencies of hyperexpanded clones went down, and after one year T-cell counts and TCRbeta diversity were mostly credited to newly produced T cells. Apparently early alphabetaT-cell count recovery about two months after transplant reportedly relied on only several hundred rapidly expanded clones derived from non-depleted graft cells.

This clonotype showed up just a few times. Its antigen specificity is not known. The record has no base qualities; no much larger clone is one base away. Per the publication, the treatment or condition label means: allogeneic hematopoietic cell transplantation with graft depleted of TCRalphabeta T cells and CD19 B cells. The transplant recipients were children given TCRalphabeta/CD19-depleted allogeneic hematopoietic cell grafts. Sequencing used PBMCs, mostly from graft donor cells, obtained 360 days after TCRalphabeta/CD19-depleted stem cell transplant. This sequence uses TRBV15 and TRBJ2-7; the D gene identity is not certain. The TCR originated in a male patient younger than 18 who had a stem cell transplant for acute lymphoblastic leukemia, so the T cells may come from the graft donor. The DNA sequence is TGTGCCACCAGCAGAGATAAGGACGTCTCCTACGAGCAGTACTTC. This gives the protein CATSRDKDVSYEQYF.